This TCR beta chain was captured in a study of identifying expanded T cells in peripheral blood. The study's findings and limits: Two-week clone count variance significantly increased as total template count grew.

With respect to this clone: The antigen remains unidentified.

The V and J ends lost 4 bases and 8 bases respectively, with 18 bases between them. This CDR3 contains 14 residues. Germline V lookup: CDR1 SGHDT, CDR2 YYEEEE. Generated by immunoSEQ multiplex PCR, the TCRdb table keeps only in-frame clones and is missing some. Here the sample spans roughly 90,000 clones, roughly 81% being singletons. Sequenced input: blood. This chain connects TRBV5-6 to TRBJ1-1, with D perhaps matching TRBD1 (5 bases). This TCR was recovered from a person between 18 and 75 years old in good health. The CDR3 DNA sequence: TGTGCCAGCAGCCCGGGGACGGAGGTCCGGGAAGCTTTCTTT. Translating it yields CASSPGTEVREAFF.